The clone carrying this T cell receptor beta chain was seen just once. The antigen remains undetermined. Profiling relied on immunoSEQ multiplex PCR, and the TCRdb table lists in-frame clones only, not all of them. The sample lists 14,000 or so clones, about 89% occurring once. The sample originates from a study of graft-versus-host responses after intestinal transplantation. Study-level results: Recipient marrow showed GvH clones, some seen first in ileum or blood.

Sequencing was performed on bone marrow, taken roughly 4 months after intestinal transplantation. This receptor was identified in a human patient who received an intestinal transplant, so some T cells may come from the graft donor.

The CDR3 DNA sequence: TGTGCCAGCAGTGCCTGGACATCTAGCAATCAGCCCCAGCATTTT. It yields the protein CASSAWTSSNQPQHF. This chain uses TRBV27 with TRBJ1-5; weak D call: TRBD1 (5 bases). This CDR3 spans 15 amino acids. V dropped 5 bases and J dropped 0 bases, with 11 bases sitting between them. The V gene's germline CDR1 is MNHEY and CDR2 SMNVEV (reference sequence).